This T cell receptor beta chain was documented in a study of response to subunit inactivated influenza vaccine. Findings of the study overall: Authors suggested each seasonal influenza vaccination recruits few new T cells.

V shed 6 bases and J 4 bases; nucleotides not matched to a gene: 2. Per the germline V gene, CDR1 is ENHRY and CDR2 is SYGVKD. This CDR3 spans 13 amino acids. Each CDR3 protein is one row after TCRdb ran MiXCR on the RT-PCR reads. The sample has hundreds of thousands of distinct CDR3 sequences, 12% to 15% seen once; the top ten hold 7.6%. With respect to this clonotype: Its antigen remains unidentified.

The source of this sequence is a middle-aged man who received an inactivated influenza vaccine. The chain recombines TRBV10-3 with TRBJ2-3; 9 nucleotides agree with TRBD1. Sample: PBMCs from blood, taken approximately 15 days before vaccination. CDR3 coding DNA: TGTGCCATCAGGACAGGGGGACCAGATACGCAGTATTTT. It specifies CAIRTGGPDTQYF.